Described below is a single T cell receptor beta chain sequence and its context. Its target is unknown. This sample is drawn from a study of cytomegalovirus exposure and HLA in healthy donors. Generated by immunoSEQ multiplex PCR, the TCRdb table keeps only in-frame clones and is missing some. The sample records around 150,000 clones, almost 85% being singletons. J was trimmed by 10 bases and V by 3 bases; bases with no gene match: 12. The CDR3 runs 16 residues. The germline V gene has CDR1 SGDLS and CDR2 YYNGEE. Study-level points and caveats: Most TCR sequences were seen very rarely across donors, but some public TCRs occurred in many.

Sequencing was done on a sample of PBMCs. This clonotype was obtained from a man younger than 45 in good health and CMV-seropositive. This sequence joins TRBV9 and TRBJ2-1; 11 positions match TRBD2. CDR3 bases: TGTGCCAGCAGCGCACCCGGACTAGCGGGTCTAGGGGAGCAGTTCTTC. Residues: CASSAPGLAGLGEQFF.